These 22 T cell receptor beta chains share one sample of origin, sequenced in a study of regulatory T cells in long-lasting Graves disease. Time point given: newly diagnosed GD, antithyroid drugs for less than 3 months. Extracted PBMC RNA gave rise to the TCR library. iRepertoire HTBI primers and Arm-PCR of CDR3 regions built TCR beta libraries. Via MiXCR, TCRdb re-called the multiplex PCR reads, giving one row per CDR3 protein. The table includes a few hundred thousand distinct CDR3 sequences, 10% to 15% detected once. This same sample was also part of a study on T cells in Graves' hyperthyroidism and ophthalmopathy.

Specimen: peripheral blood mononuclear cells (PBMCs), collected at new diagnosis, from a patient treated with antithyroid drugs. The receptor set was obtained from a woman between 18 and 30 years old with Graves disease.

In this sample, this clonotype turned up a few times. CDR3 sequence: CASSIREGSEQYV. The DNA of the CDR3 is TGTGCCAGTAGTATCCGTGAAGGGAGCGAGCAGTACGTC. This chain connects TRBV19 to TRBJ2-7; D might be TRBD2 (5 bases). This CDR3 has 13 amino acids. Trimming cost V 3 bases and J 6 bases, with 12 bases left between them. Germline V gene data show CDR1 as LNHDA and CDR2 as SQIVND (reference sequence).

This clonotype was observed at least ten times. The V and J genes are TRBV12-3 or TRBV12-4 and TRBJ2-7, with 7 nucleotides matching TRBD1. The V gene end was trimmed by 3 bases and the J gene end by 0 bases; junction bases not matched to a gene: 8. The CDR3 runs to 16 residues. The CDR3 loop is CASSFRGTTASYEQYF. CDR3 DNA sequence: TGTGCCAGCAGTTTCAGGGGGACCACCGCCTCCTACGAGCAGTACTTC.

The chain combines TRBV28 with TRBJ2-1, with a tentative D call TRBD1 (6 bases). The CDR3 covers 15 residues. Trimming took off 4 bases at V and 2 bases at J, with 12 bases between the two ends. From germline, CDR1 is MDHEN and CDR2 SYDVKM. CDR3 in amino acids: CASSSLGAAYNEQFF. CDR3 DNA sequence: TGTGCCAGCAGTTCGTTGGGGGCGGCCTACAATGAGCAGTTCTTC.

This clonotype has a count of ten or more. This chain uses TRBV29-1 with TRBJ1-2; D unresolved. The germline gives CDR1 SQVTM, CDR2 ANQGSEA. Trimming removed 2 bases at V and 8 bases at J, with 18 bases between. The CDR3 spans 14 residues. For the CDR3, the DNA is TGCAGCGTTGAAATCGGGTGGCGGGAAAGCGGCTACACCTTC. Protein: CSVEIGWRESGYTF.

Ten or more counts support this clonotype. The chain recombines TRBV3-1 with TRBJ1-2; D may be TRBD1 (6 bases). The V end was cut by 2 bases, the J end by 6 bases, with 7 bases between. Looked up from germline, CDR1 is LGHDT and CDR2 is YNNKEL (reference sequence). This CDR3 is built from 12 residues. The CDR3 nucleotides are TGTGCCAGCAGCCAATACAGGGATGGCTACACCTTC. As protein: CASSQYRDGYTF.

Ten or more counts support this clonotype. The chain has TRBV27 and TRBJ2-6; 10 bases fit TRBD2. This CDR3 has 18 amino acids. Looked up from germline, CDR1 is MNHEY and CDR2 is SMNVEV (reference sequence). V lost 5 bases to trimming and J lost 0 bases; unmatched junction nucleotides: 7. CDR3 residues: CASSVLSGGISGANVLTF. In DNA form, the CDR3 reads TGTGCCAGCAGTGTCCTTAGCGGGGGGATCTCTGGGGCCAACGTCCTGACTTTC.

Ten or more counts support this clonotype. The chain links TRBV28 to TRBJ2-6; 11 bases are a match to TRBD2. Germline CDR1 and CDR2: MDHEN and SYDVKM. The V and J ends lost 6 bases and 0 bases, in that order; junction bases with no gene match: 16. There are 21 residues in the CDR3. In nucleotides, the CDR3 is TGTGCCAGCAGCAACCCACTGGGACTAGCGGAAAACCCCTCTGGGGCCAACGTCCTGACTTTC. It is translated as CASSNPLGLAENPSGANVLTF.

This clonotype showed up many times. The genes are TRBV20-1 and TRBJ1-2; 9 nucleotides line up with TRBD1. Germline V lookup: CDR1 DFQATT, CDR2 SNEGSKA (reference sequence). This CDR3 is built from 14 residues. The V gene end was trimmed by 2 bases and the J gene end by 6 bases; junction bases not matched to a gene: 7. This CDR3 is CSARTLGQGDGYTF. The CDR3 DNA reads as TGCAGTGCTAGAACTCTGGGACAGGGCGATGGCTACACCTTC.

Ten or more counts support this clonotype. DNA for the CDR3: TGTGCCAGCTCACCGGGTCCCCAAGAGACCCAGTACTTC. Protein sequence: CASSPGPQETQYF. V gene TRBV18 combines with J gene TRBJ2-5; D not certain. CDR3 size: 13 residues. Germline V gene lookup returns CDR1 KGHSH and CDR2 LQKENI. Trimming shortened V by 3 bases and J by 1 base, and 6 bases separated the two germline ends.

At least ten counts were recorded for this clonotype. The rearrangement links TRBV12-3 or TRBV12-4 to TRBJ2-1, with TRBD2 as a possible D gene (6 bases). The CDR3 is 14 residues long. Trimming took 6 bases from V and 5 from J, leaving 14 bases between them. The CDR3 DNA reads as TGTGCCAGCAGCTTGGGACTGGCTAACAATGAGCAGTTCTTC. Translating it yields CASSLGLANNEQFF.

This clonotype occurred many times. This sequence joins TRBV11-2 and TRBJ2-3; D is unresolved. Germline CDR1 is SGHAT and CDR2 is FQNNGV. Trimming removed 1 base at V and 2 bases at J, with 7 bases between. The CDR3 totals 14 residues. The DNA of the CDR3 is TGTGCCAGCAGCTTAGGCAGTATCACAGATACGCAGTATTTT. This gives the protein CASSLGSITDTQYF.

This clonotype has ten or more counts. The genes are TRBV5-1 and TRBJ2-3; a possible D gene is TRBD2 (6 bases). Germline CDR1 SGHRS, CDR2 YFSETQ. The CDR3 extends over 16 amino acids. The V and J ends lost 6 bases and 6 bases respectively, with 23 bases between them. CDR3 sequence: CASKSGPGLNQDTQYF. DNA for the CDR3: TGCGCCAGCAAATCGGGGCCGGGACTTAACCAGGATACGCAGTATTTT.

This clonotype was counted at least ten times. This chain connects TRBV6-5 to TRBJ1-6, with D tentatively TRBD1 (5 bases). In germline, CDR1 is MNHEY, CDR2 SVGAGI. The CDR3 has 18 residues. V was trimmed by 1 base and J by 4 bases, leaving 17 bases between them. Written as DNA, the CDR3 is TGTGCCAGCAGTTACTACTACTGGGGGGTTGAATATAATTCACCCCTCCACTTT. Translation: CASSYYYWGVEYNSPLHF.

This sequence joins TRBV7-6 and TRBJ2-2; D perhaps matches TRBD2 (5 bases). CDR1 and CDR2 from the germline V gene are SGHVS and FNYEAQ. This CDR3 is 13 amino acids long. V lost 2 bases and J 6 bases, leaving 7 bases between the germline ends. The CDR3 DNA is TGTGCCAGCAGCTTACCGAGGGCCGGGGAGCTGTTTTTT. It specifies CASSLPRAGELFF.

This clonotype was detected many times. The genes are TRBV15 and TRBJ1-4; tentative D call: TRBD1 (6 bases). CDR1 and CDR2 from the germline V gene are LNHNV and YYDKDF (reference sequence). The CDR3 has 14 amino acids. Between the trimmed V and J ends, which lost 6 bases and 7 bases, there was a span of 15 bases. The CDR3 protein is CATRTGGDIEKLFF. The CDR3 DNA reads TGTGCCACCAGGACGGGAGGGGACATTGAAAAACTGTTTTTT.

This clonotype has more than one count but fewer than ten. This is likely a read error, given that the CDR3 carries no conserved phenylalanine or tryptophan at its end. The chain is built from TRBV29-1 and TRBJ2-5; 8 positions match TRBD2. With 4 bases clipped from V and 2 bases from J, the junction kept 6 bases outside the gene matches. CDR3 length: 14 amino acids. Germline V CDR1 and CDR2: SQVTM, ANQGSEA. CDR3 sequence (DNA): TGCAGCGTTGCTCCTAGCGGGCTACAAGAGACCCAGTACCTC. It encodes CSVAPSGLQETQYL.

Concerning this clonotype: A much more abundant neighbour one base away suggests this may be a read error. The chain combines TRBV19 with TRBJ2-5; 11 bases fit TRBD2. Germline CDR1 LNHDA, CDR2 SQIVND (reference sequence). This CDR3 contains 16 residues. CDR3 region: CASSGLAGLYQETHYF. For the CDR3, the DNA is TGTGCCAGTAGTGGACTAGCGGGTCTGTACCAAGAGACCCATTACTTC. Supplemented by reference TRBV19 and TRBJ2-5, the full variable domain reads DGGITQSPKYLFRKEGQNVTLSCEQNLNHDAMYWYRQDPGQGLRLIYYSQIVNDFQKGDIAEGYSVSREKKESFPLTVTSAQKNPTAFYLCASSGLAGLYQETHYFGPGTRLLVL.

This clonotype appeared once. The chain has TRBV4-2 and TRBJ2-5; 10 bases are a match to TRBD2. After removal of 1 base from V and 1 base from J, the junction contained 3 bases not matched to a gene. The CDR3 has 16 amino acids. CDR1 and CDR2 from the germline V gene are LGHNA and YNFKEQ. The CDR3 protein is CASSQGSSGGQETQYF. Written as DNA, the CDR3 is TGTGCCAGCAGCCAAGGTTCTAGCGGGGGCCAAGAGACCCAGTACTTC.

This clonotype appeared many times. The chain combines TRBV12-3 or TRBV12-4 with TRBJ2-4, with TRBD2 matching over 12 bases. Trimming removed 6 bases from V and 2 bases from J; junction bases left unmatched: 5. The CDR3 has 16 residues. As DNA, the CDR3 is TGTGCCAGCAGAAAGACTAGCGGGAGACCCAAAAACATTCAGTACTTC. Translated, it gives CASRKTSGRPKNIQYF.

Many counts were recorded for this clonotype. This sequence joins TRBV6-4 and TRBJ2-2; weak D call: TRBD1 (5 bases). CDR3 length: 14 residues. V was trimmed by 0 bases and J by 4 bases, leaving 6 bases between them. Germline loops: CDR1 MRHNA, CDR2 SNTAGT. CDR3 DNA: TGTGCCAGCAGTGACTCCCAGGGCACCGGGGAGCTGTTTTTT. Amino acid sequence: CASSDSQGTGELFF.

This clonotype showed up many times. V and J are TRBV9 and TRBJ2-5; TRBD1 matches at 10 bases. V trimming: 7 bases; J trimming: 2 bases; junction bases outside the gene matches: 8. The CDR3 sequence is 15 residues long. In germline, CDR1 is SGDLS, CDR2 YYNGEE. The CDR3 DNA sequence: TGTGCCAGCTCCTGGACAGGGGGTGGGCAAGAGACCCAGTACTTC. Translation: CASSWTGGGQETQYF.

For the CDR3, the DNA is TGCGCCAGCAGCTTGGCCCCGGACGGGAATCAGCCCCAGCATTTT. As protein: CASSLAPDGNQPQHF. The chain has TRBV5-1 and TRBJ1-5, with D hard to call. Germline V gene lookup returns CDR1 SGHRS and CDR2 YFSETQ. The length of the CDR3 is 15 residues. V lost 0 bases to trimming and J lost 4 bases, with 11 bases between them.